This T cell receptor beta chain comes out of a study of cytomegalovirus exposure and HLA in healthy donors. For the study at large: The 95 to 150 validation repertoires used a platform that matched the one used for the 550 to 800 first-cohort repertoires, as a later analysis reported.

Profiling relied on immunoSEQ multiplex PCR, and the TCRdb table lists in-frame clones only, not all of them. The data hold 200,000 or so clones, with approximately 80% observed a single time. Findings of the study overall: Clusters of TCRs from the first cohort tended to co-occur in the roughly 120 validation repertoires (as a later analysis found). High sensitivity and specificity were reportedly achieved when the classifier diagnosed cytomegalovirus status.

To note about this clone: Its antigen is as yet unknown. An end of the junction differs from the germline gene, which may be a read error.

Germline CDR1 is SEHNR and CDR2 is FQNEAQ (reference sequence). This CDR3 is 16 amino acids long. This chain joins TRBV7-9 and TRBJ2-5; 8 positions match TRBD2. The source of this sequence is a man aged 18 to 35 in good health and CMV-seropositive. What was sequenced was PBMCs. The DNA of the CDR3 is TGTGCCAGCACCTTATCCGGGACTAGGGGGCAAGAGACCCAGTACTTC. Protein sequence: CASTLSGTRGQETQYF.